This TCR beta chain was profiled in a study of cytomegalovirus exposure and HLA in healthy donors. Notes on the study in general: Data from an earlier analysis indicated that most TCR beta V segments were productive either about 87% or about 30% of the time. Presence/absence comparisons presumed near-even sequencing depth among donors. Indistinguishable V segments, including TRBV6-2 and TRBV6-3, were excluded.

In the PCR, 60 Vbeta and 13 Jbeta primers were used. Profiling relied on immunoSEQ multiplex PCR, and the TCRdb table lists in-frame clones only, not all of them. The repertoire holds over 150,000 clones, with about three quarters as singletons. The CDR3 is 13 residues long. Trimming took off 5 bases at V and 1 base at J, with 11 bases between the two ends. The germline gives CDR1 GTSNPN, CDR2 SVGIG (reference sequence). The count of this clone is one. Its cognate antigen is unknown. Sequencing used PBMCs. The chain carries TRBV30 and TRBJ1-1, with D uncertain. The source of this sequence is a woman aged 45 to 65 in good health and CMV-seropositive. The DNA for the CDR3 is TGTGCCTGGTTCCCGCGGGAGAACACTGAAGCTTTCTTT. Protein: CAWFPRENTEAFF.